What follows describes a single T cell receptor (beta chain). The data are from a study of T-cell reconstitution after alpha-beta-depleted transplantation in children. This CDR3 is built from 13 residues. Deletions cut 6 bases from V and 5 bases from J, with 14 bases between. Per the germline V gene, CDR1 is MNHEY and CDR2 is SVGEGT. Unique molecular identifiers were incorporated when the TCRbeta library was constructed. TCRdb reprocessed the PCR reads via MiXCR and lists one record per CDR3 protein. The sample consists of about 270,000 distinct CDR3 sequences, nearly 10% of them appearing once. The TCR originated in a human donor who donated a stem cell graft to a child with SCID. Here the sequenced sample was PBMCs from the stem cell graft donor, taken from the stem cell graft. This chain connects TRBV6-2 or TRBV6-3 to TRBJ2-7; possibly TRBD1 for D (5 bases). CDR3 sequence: CASRNGSGNEQYF. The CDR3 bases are TGTGCCAGCAGGAACGGGTCAGGGAACGAGCAGTACTTC.